A single T cell receptor (beta chain) is shown here with its context. The V end was cut by 0 bases, the J end by 6 bases, with 13 bases between. Germline V gene sequence: CDR1 LGHDT, CDR2 YNNKEL (reference sequence). The CDR3 extends over 15 amino acids. Profiling relied on immunoSEQ multiplex PCR, and the TCRdb table lists in-frame clones only, not all of them. The sample holds 75,000 to 95,000 clones, just under 85% seen once. This entry comes from a study of blood T cell repertoires in COVID-19. V usage is TRBV3-1 (or the pseudogene TRBV3-2) and J usage is TRBJ2-3; the D gene is possibly TRBD2 (6 bases). This clonotype was sampled from a man in his fifties or sixties with acute or convalescent COVID-19. The sample comprised peripheral blood. The CDR3 DNA reads TGTGCCAGCAGCCAAGAGGGTGCGGGGCGGGATACGCAGTATTTT. This sequence encodes CASSQEGAGRDTQYF.